This T cell receptor (beta chain) was captured by sequencing in a study of blood T cell repertoires in COVID-19. Sequencing used immunoSEQ multiplex PCR; TCRdb keeps in-frame clones, though not all of them. Of approximately 300,000 clones listed, around nine tenths were seen once; the top ten hold approximately 5.2%. V dropped 1 base and J dropped 8 bases, with 8 bases sitting between them. The CDR3 has 12 amino acids. Looked up from germline, CDR1 is LNHDA and CDR2 is SQIVND (reference sequence). For recovered donors of Cohort 3, there were two negative PCRs, clearance, or symptom resolution. The material sequenced was PBMCs or T cells enriched from blood (not recorded which). This clonotype was obtained from a woman in her 30s who had recovered from COVID-19. The chain is built from TRBV19 and TRBJ1-1; D uncertain. The CDR3 here is CASSIVYGEAFF. In DNA, the CDR3 is TGTGCCAGTAGTATAGTGTACGGGGAAGCTTTCTTT.